This is a list of T cell receptor beta chains from one sample in a study of shared clonotypes between healthy human individuals. Assay: immunoSEQ multiplex PCR; the TCRdb copy retains only in-frame clones and omits some. The repertoire consists of roughly 850,000 clones, with roughly 96% occurring once and the leading ten covering around 0.25%. The sequencing input was naive CD8+ T cells sorted from blood. Every receptor here comes from a man in his thirties or forties in good health. Both conserved end residues are part of each CDR3. A D gene is named only where the DNA matches it firmly. Size values are once, few and many counts, or a class for expanded clones, and some rows have none.

>TRBD2|TRBJ2-1|TRBV7-8|NA
CASRISGSREQFF
TGTGCCAGCAGAATAAGCGGGAGTCGGGAGCAGTTCTTC
>TRBD2|TRBJ2-7|TRBV7-9|NA
CASSLGGGRTYEQYF
TGTGCCAGCAGCCTGGGCGGGGGTAGGACCTACGAGCAGTACTTC
>NA|TRBJ1-5|TRBV5-6|NA
CASSQTGVGNQPQHF
TGTGCCAGCAGCCAGACAGGAGTCGGCAATCAGCCCCAGCATTTT
>NA|TRBJ2-7|TRBV28|NA
CASSLPGSGPYEQYF
TGTGCCAGCAGCCTTCCAGGGAGTGGACCCTACGAGCAGTACTTC
>NA|TRBJ2-1|TRBV18|NA
CASSPPQNNEQFF
TGTGCCAGCTCACCACCTCAGAACAATGAGCAGTTCTTC
>NA|TRBJ1-5|TRBV7-9|NA
CATSRDSSNQPQHF
TGTGCCACATCCAGGGACTCTAGCAATCAGCCCCAGCATTTT
>NA|TRBJ2-1|TRBV7-2|NA
CASSLFGGNEQFF
TGTGCCAGCAGCTTATTTGGGGGCAATGAGCAGTTCTTC
>NA|TRBJ2-1|TRBV7-6|NA
CASSLGGLVGDEQFF
TGTGCCAGCAGCTTAGGTGGGCTAGTTGGCGATGAGCAGTTCTTC
>TRBD2|TRBJ2-7|TRBV7-9|once
CASSDRDYDSYEQYF
TGTGCCAGCAGCGACCGGGACTACGACTCCTACGAGCAGTACTTC
>NA|TRBJ2-1|TRBV11-3|NA
CASSLSSGGSYNEQFF
TGTGCCAGCAGCTTATCGAGCGGAGGCTCCTACAATGAGCAGTTCTTC